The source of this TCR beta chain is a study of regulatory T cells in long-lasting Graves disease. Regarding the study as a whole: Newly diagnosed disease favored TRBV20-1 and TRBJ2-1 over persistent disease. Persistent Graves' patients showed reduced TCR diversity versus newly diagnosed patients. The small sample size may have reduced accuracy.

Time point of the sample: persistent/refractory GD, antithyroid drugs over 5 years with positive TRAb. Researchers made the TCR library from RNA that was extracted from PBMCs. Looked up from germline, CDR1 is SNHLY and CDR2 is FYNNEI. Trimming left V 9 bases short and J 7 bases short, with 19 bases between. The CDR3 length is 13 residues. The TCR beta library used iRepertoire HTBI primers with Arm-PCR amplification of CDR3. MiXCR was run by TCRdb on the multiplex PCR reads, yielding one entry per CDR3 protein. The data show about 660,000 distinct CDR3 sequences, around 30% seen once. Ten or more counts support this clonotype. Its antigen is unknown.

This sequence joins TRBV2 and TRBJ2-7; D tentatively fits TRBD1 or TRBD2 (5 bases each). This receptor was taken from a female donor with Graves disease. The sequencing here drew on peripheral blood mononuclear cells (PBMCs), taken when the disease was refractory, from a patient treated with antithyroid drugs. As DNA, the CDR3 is TGTGCCAGTTCCTCTCCGGGGCGAAGGGAGCAGTACTTC. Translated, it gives CASSSPGRREQYF.